This T cell receptor (beta chain) was found in a study of early stage breast cancer tumors. Per germline, CDR1 MDHEN and CDR2 SYDVKM. The CDR3 is 12 residues long. The V end was cut by 6 bases, the J end by 3 bases, with 9 bases between. Repertoires were generated with immunoSEQ multiplex PCR, while TCRdb's copy carries only in-frame clones and drops some. The sample has around 25,000 clones, roughly 64% seen once. This sequence originates from a person between 55 and 69 years old with breast cancer. The genes are TRBV28 and TRBJ2-7, with D unresolved. Sequenced input: breast tumor tissue. DNA of the CDR3: TGTGCCAGCAGACAAACAAACTACGAGCAGTACTTC. It translates to CASRQTNYEQYF.